This entry describes one T cell receptor beta chain. What this receptor recognizes is not known. No much larger clone is present one base from it, and per-base qualities are unavailable. The entry originates in a study of blood T cell repertoires in COVID-19 (dated by TCRdb to the early 2020s). Turning to the overall study: The collaborator samples originated in the United States, Italy and Spain and spanned the acute and convalescent phases of COVID-19. The prospective study material was composed of cDNA or gDNA derived from T cells, B-cell-depleted T cells, or PBMCs. Deeply sampled blood TCRbeta repertoires from subjects exposed to, actively infected with, or recovered from COVID-19 were included in the dataset. The repertoires were made available in a free public database intended to serve as a resource for research on the immune response to SARS-CoV-2. The samples were drawn from the first 160 participants of the ongoing ImmuneRACE study and from over a thousand subjects provided by 6 global collaborators. Nearly every sample came with metadata listing a de-identified subject ID, COVID-19 status, age in years and sex. Where HLA class I and class II types were available, the types were taken from metadata supplied by the sample provider, not from assay-based typing.

TCRbeta CDR3 regions were amplified from genomic DNA by means of the immunoSEQ Assay, a bias-controlled multiplex PCR. The study's processing was this. The number of nucleated cells in each sample was estimated by amplification of reference gene primers within the assay. Sequence reads were collapsed and filtered to measure the absolute abundance of every unique TCRbeta CDR3 rearrangement. Productive Simpson clonality was computed per sample as the square root of Simpson's diversity index over productive rearrangements. TCRdb holds this immuneACCESS table with in-frame rearrangements only. Some clones are missing; in checked studies, unresolved V genes explain under half, and the rest has no known cause. The DNA was the basis for D and trimming; V, J and clone size are from that table. In this sample the table shows approximately 200,000 clones, 75% to 90% of which occur a single time. 18% of the sample is in the top ten clones.

Participants in the prospective study were aged about 18 to 89 years, lived in about two dozen United States geographic areas, and enrolled through a virtual design. To assign participants to cohorts, the prospective study relied on clinical history that participants themselves reported in a screening survey and a study questionnaire. Recovered participants in ImmuneRACE Cohort 3 were defined by two consecutive negative NP/OP PCR tests, clearance by a healthcare professional, or resolution of symptoms. In the prospective study, whole blood, serum and a nasopharyngeal or oropharyngeal swab were collected from each participant by mobile phlebotomists. Additional blood draws and questionnaires over an approximately two-month period could optionally be provided by prospective study participants. Prospective study blood samples were shipped either frozen or at room temperature before DNA extraction.

On the study overall, not on this receptor specifically: How much clinical and demographic metadata was included differed by source and by participant, and the metadata was provided uncurated.

The germline V and J ends show losses of 5 bases and 8 bases respectively, and no gene match explains 8 bases of the junction. In the germline V gene, CDR1 corresponds to SNHLY and CDR2 to FYNNEI. Including the terminal cysteine and phenylalanine, the CDR3 comprises 14 residues. Solely the CDR3 DNA is kept, with 42 bases framed from the first base. This clonotype was sampled from a man in his forties who had recovered from COVID-19. What was sequenced was PBMCs or T cells enriched from blood (not recorded which). This chain joins TRBV2 to TRBJ1-2; 10 nucleotides in the junction match TRBD1. The CDR3 has the sequence CASSPDRGQEGYTF. The bases are TGTGCCAGCAGTCCCGACAGGGGGCAGGAGGGCTACACCTTC.